The entry below describes one TCR beta chain. Its antigen target is currently unknown. No quality values exist for individual bases; no much larger clone is one base distant. This sample was taken from a study of blood T cell repertoires in COVID-19 (TCRdb year 2020). Looking at the study overall: Samples covering the acute and convalescent phases of COVID-19 were provided by collaborators in the United States, Italy and Spain. The prospective study material was composed of cDNA or gDNA derived from T cells, B-cell-depleted T cells, or PBMCs. Deeply sampled blood TCRbeta repertoires from subjects exposed to, actively infected with, or recovered from COVID-19 were included in the dataset. The repertoires were released in a freely available public database intended as a resource for research on the immune response to SARS-CoV-2. The samples were drawn from two sources: the first 160 participants of the ongoing ImmuneRACE study, and some 1,300 subjects contributed by 6 global collaborators. Sample metadata almost always included a de-identified subject ID, COVID-19 status, age in years and sex. Where available, HLA class I and class II types were obtained from metadata supplied by the sample provider rather than from assay-based typing.

At one collaborating source in Seattle, patients were enrolled during active infection and were followed longitudinally through the course of disease. Each collaborating institution followed its own protocols to collect whole blood in K2EDTA tubes. For TCRbeta analysis, collaborators shipped samples as frozen whole blood, isolated PBMCs, or DNA extracted from either of those sample types. What the research found in general, with its limitations: Clinical and demographic metadata were provided uncurated, with the amount varying by source and participant.

TCRbeta CDR3 regions were amplified from genomic DNA by means of the immunoSEQ Assay, a bias-controlled multiplex PCR. Per the original workflow: Nucleated cell counts per sample were estimated from amplification of reference gene primers within the assay. To quantify the absolute abundance of each unique TCRbeta CDR3 rearrangement, sequence reads were collapsed and filtered. For each sample, productive Simpson clonality was calculated as the square root of Simpson's diversity index over productive rearrangements. Imported from immuneACCESS, the table was reduced by TCRdb to in-frame sequences with V and J called. These copies leave out some clones; in studies compared against another copy, an unresolved V gene accounts for under half, and the cause of the remainder is not known. The DNA gave D and trimming, while V, J and clone size come from that table. A total of a few hundred thousand clones appear in this sample, approximately 91% of them only once. The top ten hold about 2.5% of the sample.

The CDR3 goes from the cysteine to the phenylalanine over 18 residues. CDR3 DNA only is kept here, 54 bases in frame from base 1. Trimming removed 4 bases from V and 3 bases from J; the gene matches leave 16 bases unexplained. From the germline V gene (reference sequence), CDR1 is SEHNR and CDR2 is FQNEAQ. The rearrangement combines TRBV7-9 with TRBJ2-3; TRBD2 fits 7 bases in the junction. This receptor was obtained from a person aged 18-35 years with COVID-19, enrolled during active disease. The source material was peripheral blood. CDR3 sequence: CASSSWGSREGVTDTQYF. The DNA sequence reads TGTGCCAGCAGCTCCTGGGGGTCGAGGGAGGGTGTAACAGATACGCAGTATTTT.